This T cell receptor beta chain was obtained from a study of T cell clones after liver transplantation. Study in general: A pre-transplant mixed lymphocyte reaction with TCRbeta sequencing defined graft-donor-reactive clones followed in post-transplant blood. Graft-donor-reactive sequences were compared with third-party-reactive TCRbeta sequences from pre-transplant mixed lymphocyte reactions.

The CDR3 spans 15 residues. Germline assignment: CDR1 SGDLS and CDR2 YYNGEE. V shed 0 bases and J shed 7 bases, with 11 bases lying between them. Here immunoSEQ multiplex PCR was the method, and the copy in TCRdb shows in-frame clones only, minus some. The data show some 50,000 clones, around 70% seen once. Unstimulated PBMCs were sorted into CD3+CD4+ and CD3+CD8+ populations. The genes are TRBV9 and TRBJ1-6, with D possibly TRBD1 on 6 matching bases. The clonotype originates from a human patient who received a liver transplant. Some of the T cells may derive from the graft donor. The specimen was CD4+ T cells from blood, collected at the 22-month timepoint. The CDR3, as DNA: TGTGCCAGCAGCGTAGGGGTAGGGGGGAATTCACCCCTCCACTTT. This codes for CASSVGVGGNSPLHF.